Following are 31 T cell receptor beta chains from one sample sequenced in a study of blood T cell repertoires in COVID-19. TCRdb's table, derived via immunoSEQ multiplex PCR, lists solely in-frame clones and lacks some. The sample includes 150,000 or so clones, around 91% of them seen just once. Material for sequencing was peripheral blood. Source of these receptors: a man aged 18 to 29 with COVID-19, enrolled during active disease.

The chain joins TRBV25-1 to TRBJ2-1, with 12 bases that match TRBD1. Germline-derived CDR1 and CDR2 are MGHDK and SYGVNS. V shed 1 base and J 8 bases; nucleotides not matched to a gene: 6. The CDR3 totals 16 residues. The CDR3 is CASSEFGTGGGYEQFF. DNA of the CDR3: TGTGCCAGCAGTGAATTTGGGACAGGGGGCGGGTATGAGCAGTTCTTC.

The chain links TRBV3-1 (or the pseudogene TRBV3-2) to TRBJ2-7; unclear D gene. Germline assignment: CDR1 LGHDT and CDR2 YNNKEL (reference sequence). V was pared by 3 bases and J by 0 bases, with 6 bases between. CDR3 length: 13 residues. The DNA of the CDR3 is TGTGCCAGCAGCCATGGGCTCTCCTACGAGCAGTACTTC. Protein: CASSHGLSYEQYF.

The rearrangement links TRBV13 to TRBJ2-2; D is perhaps TRBD2 (5 bases). V was shortened by 4 bases and J by 0 bases, with 6 bases between the two germline ends. CDR1 PRHDT and CDR2 FYEKMQ come from the germline V gene (reference sequence). This CDR3 contains 14 residues. CDR3 coding DNA: TGTGCCAGCAGCTCGGGGACGAACACCGGGGAGCTGTTTTTT. It translates to CASSSGTNTGELFF. Variable domain in full (rest from reference TRBV13 and TRBJ2-2): AAGVIQSPRHLIKEKRETATLKCYPIPRHDTVYWYQQGPGQDPQFLISFYEKMQSDKGSIPDRFSAQQFSDYHSELNMSSLELGDSALYFCASSSGTNTGELFFGEGSRLTVL.

This chain links TRBV7-6 with TRBJ2-2, with 8 bases identical to TRBD1. This CDR3 is built from 15 residues. V was clipped by 1 base and J by 4 bases; unmatched bases: 2. Looked up from germline, CDR1 is SGHVS and CDR2 is FNYEAQ. CDR3 residues: CASSLVGQATGELFF. CDR3 nucleotides: TGTGCCAGCAGCTTAGTGGGACAGGCCACCGGGGAGCTGTTTTTT.

The gene calls are TRBV9 and TRBJ2-5; no definite D call. This CDR3 has 13 amino acids. V gave up 3 bases and J gave up 2 bases, with 8 bases separating them. Germline CDR1 reads SGDLS; CDR2 reads YYNGEE. The CDR3 sequence: CASSDVLQETQYF. CDR3 DNA sequence: TGTGCCAGCAGCGACGTCCTACAAGAGACCCAGTACTTC.

The chain joins TRBV9 to TRBJ1-3; 7 bases align to TRBD1. There are 14 residues in the CDR3. Germline lookup yields CDR1 SGDLS and CDR2 YYNGEE. J gave up 8 bases and V 5 bases, and 10 bases lay outside the gene matches. This CDR3 is CASSSDRVLDTIYF. In DNA form, the CDR3 reads TGTGCCAGCAGTTCCGACAGGGTGCTAGACACCATATATTTT.

V usage is TRBV5-6 and J usage is TRBJ2-1; TRBD2 agrees at 8 bases. The CDR3 consists of 18 residues. V shed 0 bases, J shed 8 bases, and the junction held 16 bases outside the gene matches. In germline, CDR1 is SGHDT, CDR2 YYEEEE. The CDR3: CASSLEREIGRGGHEQFF. In DNA form, the CDR3 reads TGTGCCAGCAGCTTGGAGCGGGAGATCGGGAGAGGTGGTCATGAGCAGTTCTTC.

This chain connects TRBV18 to TRBJ2-7; D may be TRBD2 (5 bases). With 3 bases removed from V and 3 bases from J, the gap between germline ends came to 9 bases. Germline CDR1 is KGHSH and CDR2 is LQKENI. The CDR3 covers 13 residues. The CDR3 region is CASSPRRDYEQYF. Here the CDR3 DNA reads TGTGCCAGCTCACCTAGACGGGACTACGAGCAGTACTTC. Using reference TRBV18 and TRBJ2-7 for the parts outside the CDR3, the full variable domain is NAGVMQNPRHLVRRRGQEARLRCSPMKGHSHVYWYRQLPEEGLKFMVYLQKENIIDESGMPKERFSAEFPKEGPSILRIQQVVRGDSAAYFCASSPRRDYEQYFGPGTRLTVT.

This clone was detected only once. CDR3 nucleotide sequence: TGTGCCAGCAACTTACAGAAGGGCAATCAGCCCCAGCATTTT. Translated, it gives CASNLQKGNQPQHF. The rearrangement joins TRBV2 to TRBJ1-5; D is unresolved. This CDR3 region has 14 residues. From germline, CDR1 is SNHLY and CDR2 FYNNEI. V lost 7 bases and J 2 bases, leaving 12 bases between the germline ends.

V usage is TRBV7-2 and J usage is TRBJ1-1; tentative D call: TRBD1 (6 bases). V was shortened by 1 base and J by 7 bases, with 10 bases between the two germline ends. The CDR3 runs 13 residues. Germline CDR1 and CDR2: SGHTA and FQGNSA. CDR3 residues: CASSLDWGHEAFF. CDR3 coding DNA: TGTGCCAGCAGCTTAGACTGGGGACATGAAGCTTTCTTT.

This clone came up a few times. V and J are TRBV18 and TRBJ2-2; 10 positions match TRBD2. V lost 6 bases to trimming and J lost 2 bases; unmatched junction nucleotides: 6. The V gene's germline CDR1 is KGHSH and CDR2 LQKENI. The CDR3 totals 16 residues. The CDR3 DNA reads as TGTGCCAGCTCTGCCCGGACTAGCGGTAACACCGGGGAGCTGTTTTTT. It yields the protein CASSARTSGNTGELFF. The entire variable domain, with the rest obtained from reference TRBV18 and TRBJ2-2, is as follows: NAGVMQNPRHLVRRRGQEARLRCSPMKGHSHVYWYRQLPEEGLKFMVYLQKENIIDESGMPKERFSAEFPKEGPSILRIQQVVRGDSAAYFCASSARTSGNTGELFFGEGSRLTVL.

This chain joins TRBV29-1 and TRBJ2-7; 10 nucleotides agree with TRBD2. This CDR3 region has 16 residues. The germline gives CDR1 SQVTM, CDR2 ANQGSEA. The ends lost 4 bases at V and 7 bases at J; junction bases unmatched: 16. The CDR3 reads CSVAGGDGLAGEEQYF. The CDR3 DNA follows: TGCAGCGTTGCTGGCGGGGATGGGCTAGCGGGAGAGGAGCAGTACTTC.

The J gene is TRBJ2-1, the V gene TRBV3-1 (or the pseudogene TRBV3-2); 14 bases align to TRBD2. The V and J ends lost 5 bases and 3 bases, in that order; junction bases with no gene match: 9. The CDR3 length is 18 residues. Germline V CDR1 and CDR2: LGHDT, YNNKEL (reference sequence). The DNA of the CDR3 is TGTGCCAGCAGCGGATGGACTAGCGGGAGGAACTTCTACAATGAGCAGTTCTTC. Translated: CASSGWTSGRNFYNEQFF.

The V call is TRBV9, the J call TRBJ2-5, with 10 positions matching TRBD1. The CDR3 extends over 16 amino acids. CDR1 is SGDLS and CDR2 is YYNGEE in the germline V gene. V was clipped by 0 bases and J by 1 base; unmatched bases: 3. The DNA of the CDR3 is TGTGCCAGCAGCGTAGCGGGACAGGGGTTCCAAGAGACCCAGTACTTC. Amino acids: CASSVAGQGFQETQYF. The complete variable domain, with remaining parts taken from reference TRBV9 and TRBJ2-5, reads DSGVTQTPKHLITATGQRVTLRCSPRSGDLSVYWYQQSLDQGLQFLIQYYNGEERAKGNILERFSAQQFPDLHSELNLSSLELGDSALYFCASSVAGQGFQETQYFGPGTRLLVL.

The chain uses TRBV27 and TRBJ2-5, with TRBD2 matching 9 bases. From germline, CDR1 is MNHEY and CDR2 SMNVEV (reference sequence). The V gene end was trimmed by 5 bases and the J gene end by 2 bases; junction bases not matched to a gene: 6. The CDR3 is made up of 15 amino acids. CDR3 loop: CASSPWTSAQETQYF. The CDR3 coding sequence is TGTGCCAGCAGTCCCTGGACTAGCGCTCAAGAGACCCAGTACTTC.

The chain links TRBV9 to TRBJ1-2, with 8 bases matching TRBD1. Per germline, CDR1 SGDLS and CDR2 YYNGEE. Trimming at V came to 4 bases and at J to 6 bases, leaving 8 bases not matched to a gene. The CDR3 is 14 residues long. DNA for the CDR3: TGTGCCAGCAGCTCCCGGACAGGGATTGATGGCTACACCTTC. Translating it yields CASSSRTGIDGYTF.

The chain employs TRBV7-3 and TRBJ2-7; 11 bases are a match to TRBD2. The V and J ends lost 0 bases and 2 bases, in that order; junction bases with no gene match: 3. CDR1 SGHTA and CDR2 FQGTGA come from the germline V gene. This CDR3 contains 16 residues. This CDR3 reads CASSLTGTSGTYEQYF. DNA of the CDR3: TGTGCCAGCAGCTTAACGGGGACTAGCGGCACCTACGAGCAGTACTTC.

The chain couples TRBV15 to TRBJ2-7; TRBD2 aligns across 8 bases. CDR1 LNHNV and CDR2 YYDKDF come from the germline V gene (reference sequence). CDR3 length: 13 residues. V trimming: 0 bases; J trimming: 10 bases; junction bases outside the gene matches: 5. The CDR3 DNA reads TGTGCCACCAGCAGAGACTTAGCGGGATACCAGTACTTC. Translating it yields CATSRDLAGYQYF.

J is TRBJ2-1 and V is TRBV2, with D perhaps TRBD1 (5 bases). V lost 5 bases, J lost 7 bases, and 9 bases lay in between. Germline CDR1 SNHLY, CDR2 FYNNEI. This CDR3 region has 12 residues. CDR3 nucleotide sequence: TGTGCCAGCAGTTCTGACAGTAATGAGCAGTTCTTC. This codes for CASSSDSNEQFF.

This chain links TRBV5-1 with TRBJ1-1; D may be TRBD1 (6 bases). Germline V gives CDR1 SGHRS, CDR2 YFSETQ. This CDR3 has 14 residues. V shed 1 base and J shed 4 bases, with 11 bases lying between them. Here the CDR3 reads CASSLRTEGTEAFF. The DNA of the CDR3 is TGCGCCAGCAGCTTGAGGACAGAGGGCACTGAAGCTTTCTTT. Full variable domain (rest looked up from reference TRBV5-1 and TRBJ1-1): KAGVTQTPRYLIKTRGQQVTLSCSPISGHRSVSWYQQTPGQGLQFLFEYFSETQRNKGNFPGRFSGRQFSNSRSEMNVSTLELGDSALYLCASSLRTEGTEAFFGQGTRLTVV.

The chain joins TRBV4-1 to TRBJ1-1; 7 bases align to TRBD1. Germline V lookup: CDR1 MGHRA, CDR2 YSYEKL. The CDR3 covers 15 residues. V was pared by 3 bases and J by 3 bases, with 7 bases of the junction left unmatched. CDR3 residues: CASSHPPDRDTEAFF. The DNA of the CDR3 is TGCGCCAGCAGCCATCCCCCCGACAGGGACACTGAAGCTTTCTTT.

The J gene is TRBJ2-5, the V gene TRBV7-9; D gene uncertain. Trimming removed 2 bases from V and 5 bases from J, with 12 bases in between. Germline values: CDR1 SEHNR, CDR2 FQNEAQ (reference sequence). The CDR3 is 14 amino acids. The CDR3 sequence: CASSLFTLQETQYF. Here the CDR3 DNA reads TGTGCCAGCAGCTTATTTACCCTCCAGGAGACCCAGTACTTC.

The chain uses TRBV28 and TRBJ2-6, with TRBD1 matching over 9 bases. Per the germline V gene, CDR1 is MDHEN and CDR2 is SYDVKM. CDR3 length equals 17 residues. Losses at the gene ends were 6 bases for V and 2 bases for J; bases not matched to a gene: 8. The CDR3 loop reads CASSQQGAIAGANVLTF. DNA for the CDR3: TGTGCCAGCAGCCAACAGGGGGCCATAGCTGGGGCCAACGTCCTGACTTTC.

This clone was counted a single time. J is TRBJ1-5 and V is TRBV18, with TRBD1 matching over 10 bases. CDR3 length: 17 residues. Germline CDR1 is KGHSH and CDR2 is LQKENI. The V segment lost 4 bases and the J segment 0 bases; nucleotides outside the gene matches: 6. The chain's CDR3 is CASSRDRGQYSNQPQHF. DNA of the CDR3: TGTGCCAGCTCACGGGACAGGGGTCAGTATAGCAATCAGCCCCAGCATTTT.

The rearrangement joins TRBV7-2 to TRBJ1-1; D is unclear. This CDR3 comprises 14 residues. Trimming took 5 bases from V and 3 from J, leaving 13 bases between them. Germline lookup yields CDR1 SGHTA and CDR2 FQGNSA. The CDR3 coding sequence is TGTGCCAGCAGCCTCAAGCGCCTGGACACTGAAGCTTTCTTT. Amino acids: CASSLKRLDTEAFF.

V usage is TRBV7-9 and J usage is TRBJ2-1; 11 bases agree with TRBD2. This CDR3 is 16 amino acids long. Per germline, CDR1 SEHNR and CDR2 FQNEAQ (reference sequence). V trimming: 5 bases; J trimming: 7 bases; junction bases outside the gene matches: 10. The DNA of the CDR3 is TGTGCCAGCAGCCCCTTCCTAGCGGGAGGAAAAAATGAGCAGTTCTTC. It yields the protein CASSPFLAGGKNEQFF.

The J gene is TRBJ2-1, the V gene TRBV9, with 8 nucleotides matching TRBD1. The V gene end was trimmed by 3 bases and the J gene end by 7 bases; junction bases not matched to a gene: 12. Germline CDR1 and CDR2: SGDLS and YYNGEE. This CDR3 region has 16 residues. CDR3 nucleotides: TGTGCCAGCAGCGCCACTCGACAGGGGCTTAGTAATGAGCAGTTCTTC. Translation gives CASSATRQGLSNEQFF.

The gene calls are TRBV2 and TRBJ2-7; TRBD1 agrees at 7 bases. Trimming removed 9 bases from V and 2 bases from J; junction bases left unmatched: 7. The germline gives CDR1 SNHLY, CDR2 FYNNEI. This CDR3 is built from 13 residues. In DNA form, the CDR3 reads TGTGCCAGTCAGACAGGGAACACCTACGAGCAGTACTTC. Encoded protein: CASQTGNTYEQYF.

The chain employs TRBV7-6 and TRBJ2-1, with D perhaps matching TRBD1 (7 bases). The CDR3 loop spans 16 amino acids. Germline CDR1 and CDR2: SGHVS and FNYEAQ. V lost 5 bases and J 4 bases, leaving 18 bases between the germline ends. The CDR3 reads CASSPRGDSLYNEQFF. The CDR3 nucleotides are TGTGCCAGCAGCCCGAGGGGGGACAGCCTATACAATGAGCAGTTCTTC.

The V call is TRBV7-2, the J call TRBJ1-5, with 7 bases fitting TRBD1. The germline gives CDR1 SGHTA, CDR2 FQGNSA. The length of the CDR3 is 18 residues. The V gene end was trimmed by 1 base and the J gene end by 4 bases; junction bases not matched to a gene: 13. CDR3 sequence: CASSLDGLTGKENQPQHF. The CDR3 nucleotides read TGTGCCAGCAGCTTAGATGGCTTGACAGGGAAAGAGAATCAGCCCCAGCATTTT.

The chain has TRBV29-1 and TRBJ2-7; D perhaps matches TRBD2 (8 bases). Germline CDR1 and CDR2: SQVTM and ANQGSEA. Trimming removed 6 bases at V and 13 bases at J, with 34 bases between. The CDR3 covers 16 residues. The CDR3 sequence is CSVEAFDRASGSTQYF. The CDR3 DNA follows: TGCAGCGTCGAGGCATTTGACAGGGCCAGCGGGAGTACGCAATACTTC.